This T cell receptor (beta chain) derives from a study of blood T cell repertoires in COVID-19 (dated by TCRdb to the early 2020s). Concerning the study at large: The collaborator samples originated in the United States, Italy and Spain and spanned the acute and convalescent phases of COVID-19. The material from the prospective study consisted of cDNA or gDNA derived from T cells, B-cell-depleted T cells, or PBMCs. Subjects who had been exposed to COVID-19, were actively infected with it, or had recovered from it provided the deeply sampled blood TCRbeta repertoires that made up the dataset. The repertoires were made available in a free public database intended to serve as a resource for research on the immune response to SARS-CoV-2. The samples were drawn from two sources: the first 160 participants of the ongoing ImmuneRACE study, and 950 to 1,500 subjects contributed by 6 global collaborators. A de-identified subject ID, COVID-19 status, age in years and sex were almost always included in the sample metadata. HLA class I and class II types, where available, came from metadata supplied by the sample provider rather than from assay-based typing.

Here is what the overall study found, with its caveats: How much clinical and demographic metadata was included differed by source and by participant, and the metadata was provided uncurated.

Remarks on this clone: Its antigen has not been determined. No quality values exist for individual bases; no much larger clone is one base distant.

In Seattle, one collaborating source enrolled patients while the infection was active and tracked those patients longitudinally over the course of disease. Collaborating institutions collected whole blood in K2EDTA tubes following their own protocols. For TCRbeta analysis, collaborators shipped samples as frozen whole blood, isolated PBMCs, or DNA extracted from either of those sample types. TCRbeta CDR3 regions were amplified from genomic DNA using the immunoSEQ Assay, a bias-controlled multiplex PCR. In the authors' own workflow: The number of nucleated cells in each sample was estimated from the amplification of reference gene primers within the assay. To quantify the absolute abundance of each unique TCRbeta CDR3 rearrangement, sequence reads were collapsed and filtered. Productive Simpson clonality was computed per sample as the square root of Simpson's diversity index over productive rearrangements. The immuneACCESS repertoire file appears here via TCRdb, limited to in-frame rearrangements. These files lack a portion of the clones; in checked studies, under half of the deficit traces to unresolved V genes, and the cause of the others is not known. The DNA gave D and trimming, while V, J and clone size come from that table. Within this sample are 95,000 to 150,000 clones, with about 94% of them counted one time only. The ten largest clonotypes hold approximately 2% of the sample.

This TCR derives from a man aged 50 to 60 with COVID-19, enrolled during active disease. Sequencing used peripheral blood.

The CDR3: CASSRGREGHNEQFF. DNA sequence: TGTGCCAGCTCTAGGGGACGGGAGGGACACAATGAGCAGTTCTTC. The chain joins TRBV7-3 to TRBJ2-1; TRBD2 lines up with 8 middle nucleotides. From a lookup of the germline V gene, CDR1 and CDR2 are SGHTA and FQGTGA. CDR3 length: 15 amino acids, cysteine to phenylalanine. The CDR3 DNA has 45 bases and is translated from base 1. Here V drops 8 bases and J drops 5 bases, and the junction holds 11 bases not matched to any gene.